This T cell receptor (beta chain) derives from a study of T cell responses to AZD1222 COVID-19 vaccine. The CDR3 has 14 residues. V lost 3 bases to trimming and J lost 4 bases, with 12 bases between them. Germline V gene sequence: CDR1 SGHVS, CDR2 FQNEAQ. Sequencing was performed with immunoSEQ multiplex PCR; in TCRdb, only in-frame clones are kept and a portion is missing. The sample has about 120,000 clones; around 92% are singletons. This sequence joins TRBV7-8 and TRBJ1-1; D possibly corresponds to TRBD1 (5 bases). This TCR was recovered from an adult in good health. Here the sequenced sample was peripheral blood, taken on day 0 of AZD1222 vaccination. CDR3 loop: CASSFWGSPTEAFF. CDR3 coding DNA: TGTGCCAGCAGCTTCTGGGGCAGCCCCACTGAAGCTTTCTTT.